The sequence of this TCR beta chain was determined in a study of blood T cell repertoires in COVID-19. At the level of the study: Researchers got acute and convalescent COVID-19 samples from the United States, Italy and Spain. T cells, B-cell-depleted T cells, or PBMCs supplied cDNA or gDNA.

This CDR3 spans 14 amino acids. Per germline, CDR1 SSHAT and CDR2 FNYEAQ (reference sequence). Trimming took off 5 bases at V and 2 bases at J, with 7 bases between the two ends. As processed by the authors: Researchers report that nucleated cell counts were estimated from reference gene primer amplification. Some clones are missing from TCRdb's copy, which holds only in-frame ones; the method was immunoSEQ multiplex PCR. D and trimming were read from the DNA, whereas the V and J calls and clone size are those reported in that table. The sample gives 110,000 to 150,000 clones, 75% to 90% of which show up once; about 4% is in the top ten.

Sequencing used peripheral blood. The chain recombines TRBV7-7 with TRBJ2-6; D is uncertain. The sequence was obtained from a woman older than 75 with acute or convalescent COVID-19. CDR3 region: CASSPSAGANVLTF. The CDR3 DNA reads TGTGCCAGCAGCCCCTCAGCTGGGGCCAACGTCCTGACTTTC.